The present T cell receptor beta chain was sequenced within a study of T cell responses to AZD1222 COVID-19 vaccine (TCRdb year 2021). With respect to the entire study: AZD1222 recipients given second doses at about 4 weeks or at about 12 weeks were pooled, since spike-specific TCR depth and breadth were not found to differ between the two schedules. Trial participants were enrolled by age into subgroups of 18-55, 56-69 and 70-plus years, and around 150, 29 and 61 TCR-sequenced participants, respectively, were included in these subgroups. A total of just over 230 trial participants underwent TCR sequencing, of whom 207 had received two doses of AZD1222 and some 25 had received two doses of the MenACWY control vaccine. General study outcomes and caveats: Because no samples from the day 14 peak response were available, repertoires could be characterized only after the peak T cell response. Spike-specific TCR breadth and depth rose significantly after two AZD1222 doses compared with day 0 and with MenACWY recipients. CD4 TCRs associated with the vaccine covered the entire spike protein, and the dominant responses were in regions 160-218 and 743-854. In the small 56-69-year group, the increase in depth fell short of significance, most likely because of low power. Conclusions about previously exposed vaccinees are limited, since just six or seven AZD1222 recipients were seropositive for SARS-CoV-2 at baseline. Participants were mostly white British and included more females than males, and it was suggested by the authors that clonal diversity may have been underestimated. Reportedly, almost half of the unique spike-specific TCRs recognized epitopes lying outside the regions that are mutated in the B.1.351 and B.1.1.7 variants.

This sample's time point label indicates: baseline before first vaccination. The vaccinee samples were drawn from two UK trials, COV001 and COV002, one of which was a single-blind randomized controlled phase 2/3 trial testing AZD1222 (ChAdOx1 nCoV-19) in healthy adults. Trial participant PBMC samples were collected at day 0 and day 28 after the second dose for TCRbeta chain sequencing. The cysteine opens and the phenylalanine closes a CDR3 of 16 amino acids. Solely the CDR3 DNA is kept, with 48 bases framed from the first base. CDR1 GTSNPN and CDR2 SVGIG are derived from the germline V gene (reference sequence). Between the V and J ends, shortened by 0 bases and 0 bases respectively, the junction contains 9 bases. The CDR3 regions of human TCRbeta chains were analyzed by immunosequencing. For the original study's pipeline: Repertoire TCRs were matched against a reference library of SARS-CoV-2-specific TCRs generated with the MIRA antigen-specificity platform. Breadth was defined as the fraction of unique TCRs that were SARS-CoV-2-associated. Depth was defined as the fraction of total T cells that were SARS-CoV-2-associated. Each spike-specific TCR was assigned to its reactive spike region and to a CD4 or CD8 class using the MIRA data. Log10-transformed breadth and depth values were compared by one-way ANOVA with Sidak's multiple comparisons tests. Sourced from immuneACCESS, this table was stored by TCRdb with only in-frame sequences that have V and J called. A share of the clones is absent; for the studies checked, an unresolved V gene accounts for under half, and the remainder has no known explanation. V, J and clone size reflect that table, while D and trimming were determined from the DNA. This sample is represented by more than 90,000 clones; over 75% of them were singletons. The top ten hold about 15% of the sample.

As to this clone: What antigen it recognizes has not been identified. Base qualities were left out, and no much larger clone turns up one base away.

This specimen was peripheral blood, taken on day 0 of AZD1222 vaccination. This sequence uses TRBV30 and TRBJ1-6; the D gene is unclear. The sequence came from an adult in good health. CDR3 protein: CAWSVPGSSYNSPLHF. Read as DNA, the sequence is TGTGCCTGGAGTGTACCCGGAAGCTCCTATAATTCACCCCTCCACTTT.